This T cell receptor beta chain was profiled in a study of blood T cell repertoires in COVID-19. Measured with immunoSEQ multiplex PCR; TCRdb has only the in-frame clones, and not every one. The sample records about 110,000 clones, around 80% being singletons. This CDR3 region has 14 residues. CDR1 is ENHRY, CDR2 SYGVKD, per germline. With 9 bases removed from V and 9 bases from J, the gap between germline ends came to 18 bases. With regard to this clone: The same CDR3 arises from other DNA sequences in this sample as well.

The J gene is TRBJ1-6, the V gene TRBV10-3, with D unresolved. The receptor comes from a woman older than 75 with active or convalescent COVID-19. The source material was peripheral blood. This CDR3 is CAIRNDGGSSPLHF. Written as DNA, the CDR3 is TGTGCCATTAGGAATGACGGAGGTAGTTCACCCCTCCACTTT.